This TCR beta chain emerged from a study of T cells in Graves' hyperthyroidism and ophthalmopathy. Amplification yielded TCR beta CDR3 regions, with RNA transcripts as the source. Using the HTBI primer set, a first-round RT-PCR was run on the TCR CDR3. TCRdb independently ran MiXCR on the multiplex PCR reads; one entry per CDR3 protein. The repertoire includes roughly 570,000 distinct CDR3 sequences, roughly 46% of them detected once, and roughly 7.7% sits in the top ten. The length of the CDR3 is 13 residues. Trimming removed 4 bases at V and 5 bases at J, with 11 bases between. The V gene's germline CDR1 is ENHRY and CDR2 SYGVKD.

This TCR derives from a woman between 18 and 30 years old with Graves' hyperthyroidism. The sample taken for sequencing was peripheral blood or thyroid tissue (not recorded which). The J gene is TRBJ1-2, the V gene TRBV10-3; D remains ambiguous. The CDR3, as DNA: TGTGCCATCAGTGTCGGGATTTCTTATGGCTACACCTTC. Its protein product is CAISVGISYGYTF.